These 23 T cell receptor beta chains came from one sample sequenced in a study of blood T cell repertoires in COVID-19. The data were produced by immunoSEQ multiplex PCR, yet TCRdb's version contains in-frame clones alone and is incomplete. The sample records roughly 170,000 clones, approximately 86% being singletons. Sample: peripheral blood. The receptors stem from a man aged 35-49 years with active or convalescent COVID-19.

The chain combines TRBV12-3 or TRBV12-4 with TRBJ2-1; 7 nucleotides line up with TRBD1. The CDR3 is 13 residues long. Trimming took 7 bases from V and 5 from J; bases not matched to a gene: 5. The CDR3 spells CASTSTGNNEQFF. Written as DNA, the CDR3 is TGTGCCAGCACCTCGACAGGGAACAATGAGCAGTTCTTC.

The chain carries TRBV30 and TRBJ2-1; 7 bases agree with TRBD1. Germline CDR1 is GTSNPN and CDR2 is SVGIG (reference sequence). The V gene end was trimmed by 4 bases and the J gene end by 11 bases; junction bases not matched to a gene: 5. CDR3 size: 11 residues. This CDR3 reads CAWTQQGKQFF. The CDR3 DNA sequence: TGTGCCTGGACTCAACAGGGGAAGCAGTTCTTC.

The chain links TRBV7-9 to TRBJ2-1; 7 bases match TRBD1. CDR1 is SEHNR and CDR2 is FQNEAQ in the germline V gene (reference sequence). Trimming took 0 bases from V and 1 from J; bases not matched to a gene: 6. CDR3 length: 17 residues. The CDR3 here is CASSLAVQGPSYNEQFF. The CDR3 DNA is TGTGCCAGCAGCTTAGCGGTACAGGGGCCTTCCTACAATGAGCAGTTCTTC. Combining the CDR3 with reference TRBV7-9 and TRBJ2-1 gives the whole variable domain DTGVSQNPRHKITKRGQNVTFRCDPISEHNRLYWYRQTLGQGPEFLTYFQNEAQLEKSRLLSDRFSAERPKGSFSTLEIQRTEQGDSAMYLCASSLAVQGPSYNEQFFGPGTRLTVL.

The gene calls are TRBV7-6 and TRBJ1-2, with 12 bases matching TRBD1. V lost 3 bases to trimming and J lost 5 bases; unmatched junction nucleotides: 7. Germline V CDR1 and CDR2: SGHVS, FNYEAQ. This CDR3 has 16 amino acids. CDR3 residues: CASSFSGTGGNYGYTF. The CDR3 coding sequence is TGTGCCAGCAGCTTCTCCGGGACAGGGGGCAATTATGGCTACACCTTC. The whole variable domain, filled in from reference TRBV7-6 and TRBJ1-2, reads GAGVSQSPRYKVTKRGQDVALRCDPISGHVSLYWYRQALGQGPEFLTYFNYEAQQDKSGLPNDRFSAERPEGSISTLTIQRTEQRDSAMYRCASSFSGTGGNYGYTFGSGTRLTVV.

The chain combines TRBV20-1 with TRBJ1-1, with a weak D call TRBD1 (5 bases). Germline assignment: CDR1 DFQATT and CDR2 SNEGSKA (reference sequence). V shed 3 bases and J shed 6 bases, with 8 bases lying between them. The CDR3 contains 11 residues. The CDR3 region has the DNA TGCAGTGCTAGTCAGGGTTCTGAAGCTTTCTTT. This codes for CSASQGSEAFF.

V is TRBV9 and J is TRBJ1-2; 10 bases line up with TRBD1. V gave up 3 bases and J gave up 6 bases; unmatched junction bases: 11. The CDR3 runs to 16 residues. Per the germline V gene, CDR1 is SGDLS and CDR2 is YYNGEE. The CDR3 bases are TGTGCCAGCAGCGACCCACCAGGGACAGGGGAGAATGGCTACACCTTC. It codes for CASSDPPGTGENGYTF.

The chain uses TRBV5-1 and TRBJ2-1; D ambiguous. Trimming stripped 0 bases from V and 0 bases from J, with 13 bases between. The CDR3 spans 17 residues. Looked up from germline, CDR1 is SGHRS and CDR2 is YFSETQ. The CDR3 region is CASSLETGVSSYNEQFF. In DNA, the CDR3 is TGCGCCAGCAGCTTGGAGACTGGCGTAAGCTCCTACAATGAGCAGTTCTTC.

This chain uses TRBV24-1 with TRBJ1-5; 11 nucleotides align to TRBD1. The germline gives CDR1 KGHDR, CDR2 SFDVKD. The CDR3 runs to 18 residues. J lost 0 bases, V lost 4 bases, and 7 bases had no gene match. The CDR3 loop is CATSEGTGGSYSNQPQHF. The CDR3 coding sequence is TGTGCCACCAGTGAGGGGACAGGGGGGTCTTATAGCAATCAGCCCCAGCATTTT.

The chain carries TRBV4-2 and TRBJ2-7, with TRBD1 matching over 7 bases. Losses at the gene ends were 0 bases for V and 2 bases for J; bases not matched to a gene: 7. The CDR3 is 16 amino acids. The germline V gene encodes CDR1 LGHNA and CDR2 YNFKEQ. The CDR3 DNA follows: TGTGCCAGCAGCCAAGATTACCGGACAGGCCCCTACGAGCAGTACTTC. Its protein is CASSQDYRTGPYEQYF.

The chain combines TRBV11-3 with TRBJ1-1; D is possibly TRBD1 (5 bases). Looked up from germline, CDR1 is SGHNT and CDR2 is YENEEA. This CDR3 has 14 amino acids. Trimming removed 5 bases from V and 3 bases from J, with 13 bases in between. CDR3 DNA: TGTGCCAGCAGCAGTGGGGGGTCGGACACTGAAGCTTTCTTT. This gives the protein CASSSGGSDTEAFF.

The V and J genes are TRBV3-1 (or the pseudogene TRBV3-2) and TRBJ1-6; 8 bases agree with TRBD1. Germline V gene data show CDR1 as LGHDT and CDR2 as YNNKEL (reference sequence). The CDR3 covers 15 residues. Trimming cost V 4 bases and J 10 bases; bases outside gene matches: 9. CDR3 protein: CASSPETGAGSPLHF. DNA of the CDR3: TGTGCCAGCAGCCCTGAGACAGGGGCAGGATCACCCCTCCACTTT.

The V and J genes are TRBV28 and TRBJ1-6, with 7 bases matching TRBD1. CDR1 is MDHEN, CDR2 SYDVKM, per germline. The length of the CDR3 is 15 residues. After removal of 3 bases from V and 8 bases from J, the junction contained 7 bases not matched to a gene. CDR3 nucleotide sequence: TGTGCCAGCAGTTTCATGACAGGGTCACATTCACCCCTCCACTTT. Residues: CASSFMTGSHSPLHF.

This clone has more than one count but fewer than ten. J is TRBJ2-5 and V is TRBV14; 10 bases are a match to TRBD1. The CDR3 sequence is 17 residues long. The junction had 6 bases not matched to a gene; V was cut back by 0 bases and J by 2 bases. Germline CDR1 and CDR2: SGHDN and FVKESK. The DNA of the CDR3 is TGTGCCAGCAGCCAAGAATTAGGGACAGGGGCGCAAGAGACCCAGTACTTC. Protein product: CASSQELGTGAQETQYF.

J is TRBJ2-7 and V is TRBV27, with D possibly TRBD1 on 6 matching bases. The CDR3 has 12 residues. Germline V gene sequence: CDR1 MNHEY, CDR2 SMNVEV (reference sequence). Trimming left V 5 bases short and J 5 bases short, with 10 bases between. CDR3 residues: CASSPTGHEQYF. CDR3 in DNA: TGTGCCAGCAGTCCCACAGGGCACGAGCAGTACTTC.

The chain links TRBV6-5 to TRBJ1-3; D is perhaps TRBD1 (6 bases). CDR3 size: 15 residues. V lost 11 bases and J lost 0, with 17 bases in between. CDR1 and CDR2 (germline): MNHEY, SVGAGI. As DNA, the CDR3 is TGTGCCGGCGGGTCGACAGGACACTCTGGAAACACCATATATTTT. Encoded protein: CAGGSTGHSGNTIYF.

The V and J genes are TRBV6-6 and TRBJ2-3; 10 bases are shared with TRBD1. Trimming cost V 7 bases and J 4 bases; bases outside gene matches: 11. CDR3 length: 16 amino acids. Germline CDR1 and CDR2: MNHNY and SVGAGI (reference sequence). CDR3 residues: CASKVDRGHGADTQYF. Written as DNA, the CDR3 is TGTGCCAGCAAAGTTGACAGGGGGCACGGGGCAGATACGCAGTATTTT.

J is TRBJ1-5 and V is TRBV4-3, with D uncertain. Looked up from germline, CDR1 is LGHNA and CDR2 is YSLEER. The CDR3 sequence is 15 residues long. V was pared by 4 bases and J by 0 bases, with 10 bases between. CDR3 protein: CASSPRHLSNQPQHF. The CDR3 DNA follows: TGCGCCAGCAGCCCCCGACACCTTAGCAATCAGCCCCAGCATTTT.

Only one count was recorded for this clone. The genes are TRBV7-8 and TRBJ2-7; tentative D call: TRBD2 (5 bases). The length of the CDR3 is 16 residues. V was trimmed by 5 bases and J by 5 bases, leaving 22 bases between them. Per the germline V gene, CDR1 is SGHVS and CDR2 is FQNEAQ. The chain's CDR3 is CASSLFRVVIGNEQYF. DNA of the CDR3: TGTGCCAGCAGCCTTTTTCGCGTAGTCATCGGGAACGAGCAGTACTTC.

The CDR3 spells CASSILAGGPHNEQFF. CDR3 DNA: TGTGCCAGCAGCATCCTAGCGGGGGGGCCCCACAATGAGCAGTTCTTC. The chain recombines TRBV7-2 with TRBJ2-1, with 12 bases lining up with TRBD2. CDR1 and CDR2 from the germline V gene are SGHTA and FQGNSA. This CDR3 is 16 amino acids long. The V segment lost 5 bases and the J segment 5 bases; nucleotides outside the gene matches: 7. Drawing the rest from reference TRBV7-2 and TRBJ2-1, the complete variable domain is GAGVSQSPSNKVTEKGKDVELRCDPISGHTALYWYRQSLGQGLEFLIYFQGNSAPDKSGLPSDRFSAERTGGSVSTLTIQRTQQEDSAVYLCASSILAGGPHNEQFFGPGTRLTVL.

V usage is TRBV19 and J usage is TRBJ2-3, with a tentative D call TRBD1 (6 bases). The germline V gene has CDR1 LNHDA and CDR2 SQIVND (reference sequence). CDR3 length equals 13 residues. Deletions cut 6 bases from V and 3 bases from J, with 10 bases between. CDR3 protein: CASRDGQTDTQYF. In nucleotides, the CDR3 is TGTGCCAGTAGGGATGGACAGACAGATACGCAGTATTTT.

The gene calls are TRBV10-3 and TRBJ2-7, with 12 nucleotides matching TRBD2. CDR3 length: 17 amino acids. Germline trimming cut 10 bases from V and 4 bases from J; bases unmatched to any gene: 17. CDR1 is ENHRY, CDR2 SYGVKD, per germline. The CDR3 bases are TGTGCCACCTGTCCCGTGGCTAGCGGGGGGGGTAGGTACGAGCAGTACTTC. Protein product: CATCPVASGGGRYEQYF.

The V call is TRBV28, the J call TRBJ1-2; 8 bases are shared with TRBD1. This CDR3 region has 15 residues. Germline V gene data show CDR1 as MDHEN and CDR2 as SYDVKM. The trim removed 6 bases at V and 3 bases at J, leaving 9 bases unmatched. CDR3 loop: CASSPRTGLYYGYTF. For the CDR3, the DNA is TGTGCCAGCAGCCCCAGGACAGGGCTTTACTATGGCTACACCTTC.

This chain joins TRBV4-1 and TRBJ2-1; no definite D call. Germline assignment: CDR1 MGHRA and CDR2 YSYEKL. Trimming removed 2 bases from V and 0 bases from J, with 11 bases in between. The CDR3 is 16 residues long. The CDR3 loop is CASSQPEFSSYNEQFF. CDR3 nucleotides: TGCGCCAGCAGCCAACCTGAATTCAGCTCCTACAATGAGCAGTTCTTC.